This paragraph covers one TCR beta chain sequence. The data were produced by immunoSEQ multiplex PCR, yet TCRdb's version contains in-frame clones alone and is incomplete. The sample contains 79,000 or so clones, 91% of which appear only once. This sample was taken from a study of T cell changes during pregnancy in multiple sclerosis. The length of the CDR3 is 15 residues. The trim removed 4 bases at V and 1 base at J, leaving 7 bases unmatched. CDR1 is SGHRS, CDR2 YFSETQ, per germline. The source material was peripheral blood, sampled in the first trimester of pregnancy. The V and J genes are TRBV5-1 and TRBJ2-5; 7 bases fit TRBD1. The TCR comes from a female donor in good health, enrolled as a control in a pregnancy study. CDR3 amino acids: CASSISTGLQETQYF. As DNA, the CDR3 is TGCGCCAGCAGCATCTCGACAGGGCTCCAAGAGACCCAGTACTTC.